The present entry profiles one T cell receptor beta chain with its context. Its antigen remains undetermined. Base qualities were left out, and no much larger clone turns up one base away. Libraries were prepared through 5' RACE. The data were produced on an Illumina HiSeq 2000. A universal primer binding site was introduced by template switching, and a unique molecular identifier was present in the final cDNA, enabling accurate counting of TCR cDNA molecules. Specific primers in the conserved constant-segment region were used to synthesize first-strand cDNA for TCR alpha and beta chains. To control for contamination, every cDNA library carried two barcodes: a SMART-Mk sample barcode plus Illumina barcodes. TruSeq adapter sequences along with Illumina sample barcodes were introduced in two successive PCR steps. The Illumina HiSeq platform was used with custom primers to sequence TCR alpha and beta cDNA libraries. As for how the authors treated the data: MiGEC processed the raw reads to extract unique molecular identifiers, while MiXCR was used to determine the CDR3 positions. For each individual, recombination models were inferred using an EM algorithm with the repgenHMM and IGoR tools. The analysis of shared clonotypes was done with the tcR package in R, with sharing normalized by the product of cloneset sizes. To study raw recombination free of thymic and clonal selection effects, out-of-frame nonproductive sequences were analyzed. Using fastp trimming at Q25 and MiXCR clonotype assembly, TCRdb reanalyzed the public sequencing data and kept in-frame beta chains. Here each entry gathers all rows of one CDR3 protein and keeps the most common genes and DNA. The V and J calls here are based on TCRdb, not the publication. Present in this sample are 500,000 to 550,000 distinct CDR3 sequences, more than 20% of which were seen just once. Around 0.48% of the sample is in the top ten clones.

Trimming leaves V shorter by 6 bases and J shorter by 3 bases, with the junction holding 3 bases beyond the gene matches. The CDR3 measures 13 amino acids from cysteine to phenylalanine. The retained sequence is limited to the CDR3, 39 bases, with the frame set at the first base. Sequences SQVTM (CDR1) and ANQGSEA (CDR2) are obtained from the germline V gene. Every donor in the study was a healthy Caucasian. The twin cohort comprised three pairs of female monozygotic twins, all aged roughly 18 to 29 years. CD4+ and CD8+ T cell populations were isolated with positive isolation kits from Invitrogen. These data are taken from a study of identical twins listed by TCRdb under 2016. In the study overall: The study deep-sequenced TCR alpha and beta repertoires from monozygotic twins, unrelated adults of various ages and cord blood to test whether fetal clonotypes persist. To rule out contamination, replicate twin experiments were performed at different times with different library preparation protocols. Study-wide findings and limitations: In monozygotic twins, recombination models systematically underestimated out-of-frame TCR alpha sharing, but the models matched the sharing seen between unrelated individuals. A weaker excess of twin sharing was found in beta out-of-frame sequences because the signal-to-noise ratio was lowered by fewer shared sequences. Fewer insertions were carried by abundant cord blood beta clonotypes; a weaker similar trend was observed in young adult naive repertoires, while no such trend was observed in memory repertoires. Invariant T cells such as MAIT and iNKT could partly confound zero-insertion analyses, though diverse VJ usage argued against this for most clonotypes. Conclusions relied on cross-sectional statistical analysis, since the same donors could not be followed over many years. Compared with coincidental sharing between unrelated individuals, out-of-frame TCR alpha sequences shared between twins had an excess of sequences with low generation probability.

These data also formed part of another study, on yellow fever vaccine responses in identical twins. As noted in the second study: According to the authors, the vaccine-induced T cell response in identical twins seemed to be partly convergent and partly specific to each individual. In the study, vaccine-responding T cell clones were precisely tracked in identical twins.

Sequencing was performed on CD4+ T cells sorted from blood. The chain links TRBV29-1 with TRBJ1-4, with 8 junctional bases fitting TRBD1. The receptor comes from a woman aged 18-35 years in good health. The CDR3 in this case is CSVGTGPNEKLFF. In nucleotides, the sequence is TGCAGCGTCGGGACAGGTCCTAATGAAAAACTGTTTTTT.